Here is one TCR beta chain with its context. The target antigen is unknown. The data derive from a study of CD4+ T cells in melanoma. Study-wide findings and caveats: CD8+ T cell, macrophage and B cell function reportedly correlated with neoantigen-specific CD4+ T cells. Neoantigen-specific CD4+ T cells in melanoma reportedly had diverse differentiation states.

Generated by immunoSEQ multiplex PCR, the TCRdb table keeps only in-frame clones and is missing some. This sample has about 140,000 clones; about 90% occur once, and the top ten carry less than 2%. CDR3 length: 15 residues. V was clipped by 4 bases and J by 4 bases, with 15 bases between them. Per the germline V gene, CDR1 is LNHDA and CDR2 is SQIVND (reference sequence). The chain employs TRBV19 and TRBJ2-3; TRBD2 is a possible D gene (5 bases). The sequence derives from a human donor with melanoma. CDR3 protein: CASSKLDSRPDTQYF. DNA of the CDR3: TGTGCCAGTAGTAAACTAGATTCTCGTCCAGATACGCAGTATTTT. The entire variable domain, with the rest obtained from reference TRBV19 and TRBJ2-3, is as follows: DGGITQSPKYLFRKEGQNVTLSCEQNLNHDAMYWYRQDPGQGLRLIYYSQIVNDFQKGDIAEGYSVSREKKESFPLTVTSAQKNPTAFYLCASSKLDSRPDTQYFGPGTRLTVL.